Listed below are T cell receptor beta chains from one sample, sequenced in a study of blood T cell repertoires in COVID-19. The data were produced by immunoSEQ multiplex PCR, yet TCRdb's version contains in-frame clones alone and is incomplete. The sample contains roughly 400,000 clones, 70% to 90% of which appear only once. Material: PBMCs or T cells enriched from blood (not recorded which). All receptors come from a woman aged 18-29 years who had been exposed to COVID-19. CDR3s leave out the opening cysteine and the closing phenylalanine or tryptophan.

J,V,CDR3
TRBJ1-1,TRBV9,ASSGGMNTEAF
TRBJ2-1,TRBV28,ASGSGGAMSSYNEQF
TRBJ1-4,TRBV7-9,ASSFPGDRSLNEKLF
TRBJ2-6,TRBV7-3,ASSLAGTGSSGANVLT
TRBJ2-1,TRBV6-4,ASSEGGDHNEQF
TRBJ2-5,TRBV6-1,ASSEAPGGRAQETQY
TRBJ1-5,TRBV2,ASSGGQGFGQPQH
TRBJ2-1,TRBV27,ATKGSSGGLLYNEQF
TRBJ2-1,TRBV11-3,ASSQRTSGVYNEQF
TRBJ2-3,TRBV10-3,AISESNGPVSTDTQY
TRBJ1-2,TRBV30,AWAPPTGGYGYT
TRBJ1-1,TRBV27,ASSLSGTGVRAEAF
TRBJ2-3,TRBV27,ASRPLAPSTDTQY
TRBJ2-1,TRBV27,ASITSRGLAGACEQF
TRBJ2-7,TRBV21-1,ASSKVREGYEQY
TRBJ2-1,TRBV11-3,ASSLDPGHYNEQF
TRBJ2-3,TRBV21-1,ASPTVEPLAGGNTDTQY
TRBJ1-1,TRBV4-1,ASSQETGTNTEAF
TRBJ1-1,TRBV29-1,SVEDLSGGRTEAF
TRBJ1-1,TRBV4-2,ASSALGGVVAF
TRBJ2-5,TRBV5-4,ASSPTSSIYQETQY
TRBJ2-4,TRBV11-2,ASSLFSPRLAKNIQY
TRBJ2-1,TRBV2,ASSSKGLARSYNEQF
TRBJ2-7,TRBV6-6,ASSPGTGSYEQY
TRBJ2-7,TRBV7-2,ASSSHPTGQTFLALEY
TRBJ2-3,TRBV2,ASSEGRLAGVSDTQY
TRBJ2-7,TRBV28,ASSPISGTDYEQY
TRBJ2-3,TRBV27,ASSSGTSGKDTQY
TRBJ1-5,TRBV18,ASSPVAGNQPQH
TRBJ1-5,TRBV6-5,ASGSQPQH
TRBJ2-1,TRBV5-4,ASSQGLATYNEQF
TRBJ2-1,TRBV25-1,ASSVTGGSYNEQF
TRBJ2-1,TRBV11-1,ASSPGTGLYEQF
TRBJ1-5,TRBV28,ANGVRQGPNQPQH
TRBJ2-1,TRBV19,ASSQGNNEQF
TRBJ2-7,TRBV4-3,ASSHLLGGVSYEQY
TRBJ2-7,TRBV28,ASSWGRAYEQY
TRBJ2-7,TRBV25-1,ASSGYGSYEQY
TRBJ2-7,TRBV12-3/TRBV12-4,ASSLDGTAEQY
TRBJ1-3,TRBV13,ASHWRGSSGNTIY
TRBJ1-2,TRBV7-6,ASSLATGGYGYT
TRBJ1-2,TRBV27,ASSVRGQGAGSGYT
TRBJ1-5,TRBV2,ASSVGQPQH
TRBJ1-5,TRBV5-5,ASSLGHNQPQH
TRBJ1-5,TRBV7-2,ASSSSDRGRSQPQH
TRBJ2-5,TRBV9,ASSGRDRLSETQY
TRBJ2-5,TRBV10-3,AISPDGETQY
TRBJ1-2,TRBV5-1,ASSLGTGGYGYT
TRBJ1-2,TRBV6-1,ASSDPTGDSYGYT